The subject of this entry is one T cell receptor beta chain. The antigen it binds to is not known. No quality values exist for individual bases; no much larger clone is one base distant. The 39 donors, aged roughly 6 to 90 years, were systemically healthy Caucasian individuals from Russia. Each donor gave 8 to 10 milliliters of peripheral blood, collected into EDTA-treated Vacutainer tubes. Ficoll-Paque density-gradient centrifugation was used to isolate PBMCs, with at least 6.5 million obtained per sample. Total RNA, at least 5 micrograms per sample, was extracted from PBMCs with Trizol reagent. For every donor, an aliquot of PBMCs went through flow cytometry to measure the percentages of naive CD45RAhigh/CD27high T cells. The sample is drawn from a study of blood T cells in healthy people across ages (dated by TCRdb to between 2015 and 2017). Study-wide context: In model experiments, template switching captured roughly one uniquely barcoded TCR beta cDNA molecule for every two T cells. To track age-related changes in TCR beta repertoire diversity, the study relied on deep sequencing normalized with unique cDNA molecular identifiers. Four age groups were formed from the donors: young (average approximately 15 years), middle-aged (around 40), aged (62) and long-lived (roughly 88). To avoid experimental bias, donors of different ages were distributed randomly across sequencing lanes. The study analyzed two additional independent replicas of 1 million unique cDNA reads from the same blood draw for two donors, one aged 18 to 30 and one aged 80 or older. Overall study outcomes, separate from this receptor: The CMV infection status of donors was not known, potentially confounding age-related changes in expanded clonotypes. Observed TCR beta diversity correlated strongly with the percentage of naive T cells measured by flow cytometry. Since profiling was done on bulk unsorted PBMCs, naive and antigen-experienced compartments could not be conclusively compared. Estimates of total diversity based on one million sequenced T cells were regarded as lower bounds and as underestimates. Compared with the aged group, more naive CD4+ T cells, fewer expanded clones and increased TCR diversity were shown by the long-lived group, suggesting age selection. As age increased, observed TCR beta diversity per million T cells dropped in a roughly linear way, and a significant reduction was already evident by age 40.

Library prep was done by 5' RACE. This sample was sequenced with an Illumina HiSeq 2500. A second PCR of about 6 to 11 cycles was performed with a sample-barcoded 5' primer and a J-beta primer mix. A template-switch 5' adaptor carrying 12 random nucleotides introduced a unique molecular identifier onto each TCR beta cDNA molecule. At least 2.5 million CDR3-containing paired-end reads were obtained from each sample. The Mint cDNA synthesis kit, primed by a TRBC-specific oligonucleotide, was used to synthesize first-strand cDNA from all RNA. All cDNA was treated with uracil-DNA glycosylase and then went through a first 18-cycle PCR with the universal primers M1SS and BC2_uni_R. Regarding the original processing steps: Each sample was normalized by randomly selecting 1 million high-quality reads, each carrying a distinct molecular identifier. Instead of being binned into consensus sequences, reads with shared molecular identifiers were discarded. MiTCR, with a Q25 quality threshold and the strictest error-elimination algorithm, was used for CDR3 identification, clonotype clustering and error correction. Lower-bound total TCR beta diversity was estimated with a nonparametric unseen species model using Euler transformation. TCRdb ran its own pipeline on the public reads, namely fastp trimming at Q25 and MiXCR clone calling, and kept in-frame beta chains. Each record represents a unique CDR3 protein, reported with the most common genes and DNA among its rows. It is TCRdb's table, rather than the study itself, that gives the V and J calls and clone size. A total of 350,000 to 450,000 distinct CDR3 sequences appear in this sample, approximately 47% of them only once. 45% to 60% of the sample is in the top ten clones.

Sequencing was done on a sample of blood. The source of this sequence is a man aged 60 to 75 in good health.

The CDR3 reads as follows: CASRTGTQWEQYF. The nucleotide sequence is TGTGCCAGCAGAACCGGGACTCAATGGGAGCAGTACTTC. The chain was built from TRBV6-5 and TRBJ2-5; the best D guess is TRBD2, with 6 bases matching. CDR1 and CDR2 were assigned from the germline V gene as MNHEY and SVGAGI. V loses 6 bases, J loses 11 bases, and the germline ends lie 19 bases apart. The cysteine opens and the phenylalanine closes a CDR3 of 13 amino acids. CDR3 DNA only is kept here, 39 bases in frame from base 1.